The clone carrying this T cell receptor (beta chain) was detected only a few times. This specimen belongs to a study of yellow fever vaccine responses in identical twins. The CDR3 is 14 residues long. V was clipped by 5 bases and J by 3 bases; unmatched bases: 3. Germline CDR1 MDHEN, CDR2 SYDVKM. MiXCR, run by TCRdb on the RT-PCR reads, gives a single entry per CDR3 protein. This sample has tens of thousands of distinct CDR3 sequences, with about 61% found just once. The specimen comprised T cells from blood (PBMCs), unsorted or a sorted subset (not recorded which), sampled before or after yellow fever vaccination (not recorded which). The receptor's source is a woman between 18 and 29 years old who received the yellow fever vaccine. The chain combines TRBV28 with TRBJ2-2; 7 bases match TRBD2. CDR3 amino acids: CASSPGLYTGELFF. CDR3 DNA sequence: TGTGCCAGCAGTCCGGGACTATACACCGGGGAGCTGTTTTTT.